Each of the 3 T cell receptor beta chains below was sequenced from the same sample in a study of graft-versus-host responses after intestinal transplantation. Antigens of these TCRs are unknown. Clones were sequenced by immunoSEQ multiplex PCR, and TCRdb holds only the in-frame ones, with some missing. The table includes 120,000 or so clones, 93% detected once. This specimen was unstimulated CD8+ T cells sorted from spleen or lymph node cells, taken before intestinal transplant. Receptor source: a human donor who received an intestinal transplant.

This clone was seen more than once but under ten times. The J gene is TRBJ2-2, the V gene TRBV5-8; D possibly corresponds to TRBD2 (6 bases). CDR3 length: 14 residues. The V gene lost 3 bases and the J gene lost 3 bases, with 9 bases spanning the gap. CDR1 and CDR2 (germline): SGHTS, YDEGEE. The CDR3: CASSSLAYTGELFF. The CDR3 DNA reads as TGTGCCAGCAGCTCCCTAGCGTACACCGGGGAGCTGTTTTTT.

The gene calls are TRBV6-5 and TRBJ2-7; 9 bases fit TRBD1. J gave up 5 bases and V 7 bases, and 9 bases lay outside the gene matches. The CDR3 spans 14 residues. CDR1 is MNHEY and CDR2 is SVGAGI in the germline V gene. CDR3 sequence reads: CASTQQGADDEQYF. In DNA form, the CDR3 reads TGTGCCAGCACCCAACAGGGGGCTGACGACGAGCAGTACTTC.

The CDR3 region has the DNA TGTGCCAGCAGCTCTTCCCCCCCTGTAGCGGGAGTCCACGAGCAGTACTTC. Translation: CASSSSPPVAGVHEQYF. The chain couples TRBV5-4 to TRBJ2-7; 9 nucleotides agree with TRBD2. Germline trimming cut 3 bases from V and 5 bases from J; bases unmatched to any gene: 15. The CDR3 has 17 residues. In germline, CDR1 is SGHNT, CDR2 YYREEE (reference sequence).